These 21 T cell receptor beta chains originate from one sample sequenced in a study of CD8+ T cells in alopecia areata. After isolation, RNA underwent reverse transcription to generate cDNA as the sequencing template. Generated by immunoSEQ multiplex PCR, the TCRdb table keeps only in-frame clones and is missing some. The sample comprises over 120,000 clones, roughly 53% of which are singletons, and under 6.5% rests with the top ten. This specimen consisted of CD4+ T cells sorted from blood, obtained at week 0. The source of these receptors is a human donor with alopecia areata.

This chain links TRBV7-2 with TRBJ2-6; D is unresolved. Germline V gives CDR1 SGHTA, CDR2 FQGNSA. The CDR3 runs 15 residues. The ends were cut back, 2 bases at V and 5 bases at J, with 10 bases in the middle. The CDR3 loop reads CASSLHWDRANVLTF. CDR3 bases: TGTGCCAGCAGCTTACACTGGGATAGGGCCAACGTCCTGACTTTC. The entire variable domain, with the rest obtained from reference TRBV7-2 and TRBJ2-6, is as follows: GAGVSQSPSNKVTEKGKDVELRCDPISGHTALYWYRQSLGQGLEFLIYFQGNSAPDKSGLPSDRFSAERTGGSVSTLTIQRTQQEDSAVYLCASSLHWDRANVLTFGAGSRLTVL.

Comments on this clone: This specimen includes other DNA sequences encoding the same CDR3. This chain joins TRBV30 and TRBJ2-7; D call uncertain. Germline V lookup: CDR1 GTSNPN, CDR2 SVGIG (reference sequence). The CDR3 contains 11 residues. V gave up 1 base and J gave up 5 bases, with 6 bases separating them. The chain's CDR3 is CAWSGLDEQYF. The CDR3 coding sequence is TGTGCCTGGAGTGGCCTTGACGAGCAGTACTTC. The entire variable domain, with the rest obtained from reference TRBV30 and TRBJ2-7, is as follows: SQTIHQWPATLVQPVGSPLSLECTVEGTSNPNLYWYRQAAGRGLQLLFYSVGIGQISSEVPQNLSASRPQDRQFILSSKKLLLSDSGFYLCAWSGLDEQYFGPGTRLTVT.

The table lists this clone with a few counts. At one end, the junction sequence differs from germline, possibly due to a read error. The chain links TRBV29-1 to TRBJ2-7; 8 bases agree with TRBD1. CDR1 is SQVTM, CDR2 ANQGSEA, per germline. This CDR3 is 11 amino acids long. The CDR3 bases are TGCAGCTTATCCCCGGACAGGGAAGTTCACTTC. Its protein product is CSLSPDREVHF.

The V and J genes are TRBV7-2 and TRBJ2-7; 12 bases match TRBD2. CDR3 length equals 15 residues. V was clipped by 6 bases and J by 3 bases; unmatched bases: 6. Germline V gene lookup returns CDR1 SGHTA and CDR2 FQGNSA. CDR3 amino acids: CASRTTSGGNYEQYF. The CDR3 nucleotides read TGTGCCAGCAGGACCACTAGCGGGGGGAACTACGAGCAGTACTTC.

This chain links TRBV29-1 with TRBJ1-2; D is unresolved. The V gene lost 6 bases and the J gene lost 9 bases, with 14 bases spanning the gap. Germline V gene lookup returns CDR1 SQVTM and CDR2 ANQGSEA. This CDR3 comprises 11 residues. CDR3 loop: CSVGEQKSYTF. As DNA, the CDR3 is TGCAGCGTCGGGGAACAAAAGAGCTACACCTTC.

With respect to this clone: Germline and junction disagree at one end, which may indicate a read error. The V and J genes are TRBV7-2 and TRBJ2-3, with 9 bases identical to TRBD1. Germline CDR1 reads SGHTA; CDR2 reads FQGNSA. The CDR3 spans 15 residues. CDR3 sequence: CASSRTGAITDTLYF. In DNA form, the CDR3 reads TGTGCCAGCAGCCGGACAGGGGCTATCACAGATACGCTGTATTTT.

The rearrangement links TRBV11-2 to TRBJ1-1; possible D gene TRBD1, 5 bases. The CDR3 length is 14 residues. Germline V gives CDR1 SGHAT, CDR2 FQNNGV. Trimming left V 0 bases short and J 2 bases short, with 7 bases between. Written as DNA, the CDR3 is TGTGCCAGCAGCTTAGATACAGGAAACACTGAAGCTTTCTTT. This translates into CASSLDTGNTEAFF.

In its sample, this clone was seen once. The chain uses TRBV18 and TRBJ2-3; D not resolved. V was cut by 3 bases and J by 0 bases, with 7 bases left in between. Germline loops: CDR1 KGHSH, CDR2 LQKENI. This CDR3 is built from 14 residues. The CDR3 protein is CASSPPSSTDTQYF. The CDR3 region has the DNA TGTGCCAGCTCACCGCCCTCTAGCACAGATACGCAGTATTTT.

The V call is TRBV5-1, the J call TRBJ1-1, with TRBD1 as a possible D gene (6 bases). This CDR3 has 14 residues. Germline V CDR1 and CDR2: SGHRS, YFSETQ. Trimming pared 4 bases from V and 1 base from J, leaving 11 bases between. The CDR3, as DNA: TGCGCCAGCAGCGGACGACAGGAGAACACTGAAGCTTTCTTT. Translation gives CASSGRQENTEAFF.

This clone has more than one count but fewer than ten. V gene TRBV27 combines with J gene TRBJ2-3, with 9 bases identical to TRBD2. The germline V gene encodes CDR1 MNHEY and CDR2 SMNVEV (reference sequence). The CDR3 consists of 16 residues. V dropped 4 bases and J dropped 1; count of bases not matched to a gene: 6. The CDR3 reads CASSSLAGARTDTQYF. The CDR3 DNA sequence: TGTGCCAGCAGTTCCTTAGCGGGGGCCCGCACAGATACGCAGTATTTT.

The J gene is TRBJ2-5, the V gene TRBV5-1; 9 bases match TRBD2. The junction had 5 bases not matched to a gene; V was cut back by 0 bases and J by 5 bases. The germline CDR1 and CDR2 sequences are SGHRS and YFSETQ. The CDR3 sequence is 15 residues long. The CDR3 sequence is CASSLVGTSSETQYF. As DNA, the CDR3 is TGCGCCAGCAGCTTGGTCGGGACTAGCAGCGAGACCCAGTACTTC.

V gene TRBV5-1 combines with J gene TRBJ2-4, with a possible D match to TRBD1 (6 bases). The CDR3 has 15 amino acids. V was trimmed by 1 base and J by 3 bases, leaving 11 bases between them. CDR1 and CDR2 from the germline V gene are SGHRS and YFSETQ. The CDR3 sequence: CASSLPGDGKNIQYF. For the CDR3, the DNA is TGCGCCAGCAGCTTGCCAGGGGATGGCAAAAACATTCAGTACTTC.

In its sample, this clone was seen a few times. The chain links TRBV2 to TRBJ2-2; TRBD1 matches 8 bases. J lost 1 base, V lost 10 bases, and 23 bases had no gene match. Germline lookup yields CDR1 SNHLY and CDR2 FYNNEI. The CDR3 covers 20 residues. CDR3: CATKPPWGKGQGQNTGELFF. As DNA, the CDR3 is TGTGCCACCAAACCACCCTGGGGAAAAGGACAGGGACAGAACACCGGGGAGCTGTTTTTT.

V is TRBV29-1 and J is TRBJ1-5; D call uncertain. V was trimmed by 4 bases and J by 2 bases, leaving 6 bases between them. The CDR3 extends over 12 amino acids. The germline gives CDR1 SQVTM, CDR2 ANQGSEA. Here the CDR3 reads CSVVQGNQPQHF. CDR3 in DNA: TGCAGCGTTGTCCAGGGCAATCAGCCCCAGCATTTT.

CDR3 DNA sequence: TGTGCCGCTCCCAGGGTTGGGAACACTGAAGCTTTCTTT. As protein: CAAPRVGNTEAFF. This chain joins TRBV30 and TRBJ1-1; TRBD1 might be the D (5 bases). V gave up 8 bases and J gave up 1 base, with 14 bases separating them. The CDR3 has 13 residues. Germline CDR1 is GTSNPN and CDR2 is SVGIG (reference sequence).

CDR3 sequence reads: CSLTDRGETQYF. CDR3 nucleotide sequence: TGCAGCCTGACCGACAGGGGAGAGACCCAGTACTTC. V is TRBV29-1 and J is TRBJ2-5; 8 bases match TRBD1. Germline loops: CDR1 SQVTM, CDR2 ANQGSEA. The CDR3 is 12 amino acids. Trimming took 8 bases from V and 4 from J; bases not matched to a gene: 6.

The chain employs TRBV29-1 and TRBJ1-2; tentative D call: TRBD1 (5 bases). The length of the CDR3 is 12 residues. Germline V gene sequence: CDR1 SQVTM, CDR2 ANQGSEA. V lost 4 bases, J lost 7 bases, and 13 bases lay in between. CDR3 in DNA: TGCAGCGTTGTAAGGGGTAGCGGTGGCTACACCTTC. Translation gives CSVVRGSGGYTF.

This sequence joins TRBV20-1 and TRBJ1-2, with a tentative D call TRBD1 (5 bases). The V end was cut by 1 base, the J end by 8 bases, with 8 bases between. This CDR3 contains 11 residues. CDR1 and CDR2 (germline): DFQATT, SNEGSKA (reference sequence). The CDR3 protein is CSARGGAGYTF. In nucleotides, the CDR3 is TGCAGTGCTAGAGGCGGGGCGGGCTACACCTTC.

This chain uses TRBV9 with TRBJ2-1; 7 nucleotides line up with TRBD1. CDR1 is SGDLS and CDR2 is YYNGEE in the germline V gene. V was pared by 2 bases and J by 2 bases, with 4 bases of the junction left unmatched. CDR3 length: 15 residues. The CDR3: CASSVEGGAYNEQFF. CDR3 nucleotide sequence: TGTGCCAGCAGCGTTGAAGGGGGCGCCTACAATGAGCAGTTCTTC.

This rearrangement joins TRBV6-1 to TRBJ1-1; 8 bases agree with TRBD1. CDR1 MNHNS and CDR2 SASEGT come from the germline V gene. V shed 5 bases, J shed 5 bases, and the junction held 7 bases outside the gene matches. CDR3 length: 14 amino acids. CDR3 region: CASSQQGERTEAFF. The CDR3 region has the DNA TGTGCCAGCAGTCAACAGGGGGAGCGGACTGAAGCTTTCTTT.

The J gene is TRBJ2-1, the V gene TRBV6-5, with D perhaps matching TRBD1 (6 bases). Germline values: CDR1 MNHEY, CDR2 SVGAGI. This CDR3 is 15 amino acids long. The V gene lost 3 bases and the J gene lost 6 bases, with 15 bases spanning the gap. The DNA of the CDR3 is TGTGCCAGCAGTTATGGTGACAGGATAGGCAATGAGCAGTTCTTC. It yields the protein CASSYGDRIGNEQFF.